This is a list of T cell receptor beta chains from one sample in a study of cytomegalovirus exposure and HLA in healthy donors. Using immunoSEQ multiplex PCR, the repertoire was profiled, and TCRdb retains in-frame clones only, with some absent. The data show 110,000 to 150,000 clones, approximately 70% seen once. What was sequenced was PBMCs. These receptors all come from a woman aged 40-49 years in good health and CMV-seronegative. Each CDR3 is given with its conserved first and last residue. Fields, in order: clone size, D gene, V gene, J gene, CDR3 DNA, CDR3 protein. The D gene is left open where the match is weak. Where a row states a size, it is once, few, many or the class of an expanded clone; other rows omit it.

NA	TRBD1	TRBV15	TRBJ1-5	TGTGCCACCAGCAGCATGGGGACAGGAGCAAATCAGCCCCAGCATTTT	CATSSMGTGANQPQHF
once	TRBD1	TRBV6-1	TRBJ2-1	TGTGCCAGCAGTTTTAACAGGGGAGAGAGTGAGCAGTTCTTC	CASSFNRGESEQFF
NA	NA	TRBV10-3	TRBJ2-2	TGTGCCTCCAGGGGGGTGGCGAACACCGGGGAGCTGTTTTTT	CASRGVANTGELFF
NA	TRBD1	TRBV5-3	TRBJ1-2	TGTGCCAGAAGCTTGGCTTCCGGGACAGGGGGTTCCTATGGCTACACCTTC	CARSLASGTGGSYGYTF
NA	TRBD1	TRBV18	TRBJ1-6	TGTGCCAGCTCACCAACCGCCGGGACAGGGGAAACACCCCTCCACTTT	CASSPTAGTGETPLHF
NA	TRBD1	TRBV11-2	TRBJ1-1	TGTGCCAGCAGTCCGACAGGGGAAGTAGAAGCTTTCTTT	CASSPTGEVEAFF
NA	TRBD1	TRBV27	TRBJ1-5	TGTGCCAGCAGTGCGCGACAGGGCTCCTATAGCAATCAGCCCCAGCATTTT	CASSARQGSYSNQPQHF
few	TRBD1	TRBV5-5	TRBJ1-1	TGTGCCAGCAGCCGGTCGACAGGGGGATACACTGAAGCTTTCTTT	CASSRSTGGYTEAFF
NA	NA	TRBV9	TRBJ2-6	TGTGCCAGCAGCGCAGAGGGGACACCCGGCTCTGGGGCCAACGTCCTGACTTTC	CASSAEGTPGSGANVLTF
few	NA	TRBV7-6	TRBJ2-7	TGTGCCAGCAGCTTACAGGAGGGTTTCTACGAGCAGTACTTC	CASSLQEGFYEQYF
NA	TRBD1	TRBV5-6	TRBJ2-7	TGTGCCAGCAGCAACCGGGACAGCTACGAGCAGTACTTC	CASSNRDSYEQYF
NA	NA	TRBV7-2	TRBJ1-1	TGTGCCAGCAGCATACAGAACACTGAAGCTTTCTTT	CASSIQNTEAFF
few	NA	TRBV6-5	TRBJ1-2	TGTGCCAGCAGTTACCAGGGAAACTATGGCTACACCTTC	CASSYQGNYGYTF
NA	TRBD2	TRBV5-1	TRBJ2-1	TGCGCCAGCAGCCAAGAGCGGGGTGCGTACAATGAGCAGTTCTTC	CASSQERGAYNEQFF
NA	NA	TRBV19	TRBJ1-1	TGTGCCAGTAGTATTAATGGGGCCACTGAAGCTTTCTTT	CASSINGATEAFF
few	NA	TRBV2	TRBJ1-5	TGTGCCAGCAGTGTGGGAGGGTTTCGGGCTCAGCCCCAGCATTTT	CASSVGGFRAQPQHF
NA	TRBD1	TRBV19	TRBJ1-5	TGTGCCAGTAGTATAACAGGGGACAATCAGCCCCAGCATTTT	CASSITGDNQPQHF
NA	TRBD2	TRBV27	TRBJ2-1	TGTGCCATAATGGGGGGGTCTAACTACAATGAGCAGTTCTTC	CAIMGGSNYNEQFF
NA	NA	TRBV19	TRBJ2-3	TGTGCCAGTACTTCCGGGACTCGTAACACAGATACGCAGTATTTT	CASTSGTRNTDTQYF
NA	NA	TRBV20-1	TRBJ2-7	TGCAGTGCCCTTCGACAGAACGAGCAGTACTTC	CSALRQNEQYF
NA	TRBD2	TRBV13	TRBJ2-5	TGTGCCAGCAGCTCGGGACTAGCGGGGGTGGAGACCCAGTACTTC	CASSSGLAGVETQYF
NA	NA	TRBV19	TRBJ2-1	TGTGCCAGTAGTTTCTTCACAGGGAAGGAGGTCAATGAGCAGTTCTTC	CASSFFTGKEVNEQFF
few	NA	TRBV5-1	TRBJ1-1	TGCGCCAGCAGCCTGGGGGCGAACACTGAAGCTTTCTTT	CASSLGANTEAFF
NA	TRBD1	TRBV6-1	TRBJ1-6	TGTGCCAGCAGTGGAGGACAGGAAAGCTCCTATAATTCACCCCTCCACTTT	CASSGGQESSYNSPLHF
few	NA	TRBV28	TRBJ1-2	TGTGCCAGCAGTTTCGACAGGTCGATTTTCTATGGCTACACCTTC	CASSFDRSIFYGYTF
NA	NA	TRBV19	TRBJ2-1	TGTGCCAGTAGTATAGAGTTCAGAGGTCAGCAGTTCTTC	CASSIEFRGQQFF
NA	NA	TRBV1	TRBJ2-7	TGCACCAGCGCGACAGATTCGACCTACGAGCAGTACTTC	CTSATDSTYEQYF
NA	NA	TRBV18	TRBJ2-1	TGTGCCAGCTCACCAACAACAGGCCTTCACAATGAGCAGTTCTTC	CASSPTTGLHNEQFF
NA	TRBD1	TRBV4-2	TRBJ2-5	TGTGCCAGCAGCCAAGATGGACAGGGGAGAGAGACCCAGTACTTC	CASSQDGQGRETQYF
NA	TRBD2	TRBV7-3	TRBJ2-7	TGTGCCAGCAGCCCTTTTCGGACTAGTTCGGTCTACGAGCAGTACTTC	CASSPFRTSSVYEQYF
once	TRBD1	TRBV27	TRBJ2-3	TGTGCCAGCAGTTCGTTCCGGGACAGGATTAGCGCAGATACGCAGTATTTT	CASSSFRDRISADTQYF
NA	TRBD1	TRBV5-1	TRBJ2-4	TGCGCCAGCAGCCAGGACAGGGGGCGCGGAAACATTCAGTACTTC	CASSQDRGRGNIQYF
NA	TRBD1	TRBV10-3	TRBJ2-3	TGTGCCATCAGAGAAGACAGGGGGCTCACAGATACGCAGTATTTT	CAIREDRGLTDTQYF
NA	NA	TRBV5-5	TRBJ1-1	TGTGCCAGCAGCCGAGGTCTCTTCACTGAAGCTTTCTTT	CASSRGLFTEAFF
NA	TRBD1	TRBV5-1	TRBJ1-1	TGCGCCAGCAGCATGCGGGACAGGCCTACTGAAGCTTTCTTT	CASSMRDRPTEAFF
few	NA	TRBV29-1	TRBJ1-4	TGCAGTTTTAAGGGGCCCTCTAATGAAAAACTGTTTTTT	CSFKGPSNEKLFF
NA	TRBD1	TRBV15	TRBJ2-7	TGTGCCACCAGCAGTCTACAGGGGGCCGACGAGCAGTACTTC	CATSSLQGADEQYF
NA	NA	TRBV4-1	TRBJ1-4	TGCGCCAGCAGCCAAGGAGAGGGCCCAAAACTGTTTTTT	CASSQGEGPKLFF
NA	NA	TRBV20-1	TRBJ2-2	TGCAGTGCTCTACTAATCGGGGAGCTGTTTTTT	CSALLIGELFF
NA	NA	TRBV18	TRBJ2-2	TGTGCCAGCTCACCACCGGCAGGTCACGCGAACACCGGGGAGCTGTTTTTT	CASSPPAGHANTGELFF
NA	TRBD2	TRBV7-3	TRBJ2-1	TGTGCCAGCAGCGTGACTAGCGGGGGATCGCAGTTCTTC	CASSVTSGGSQFF
once	NA	TRBV11-2	TRBJ1-1	TGTGCCAGCAGCTTATCTCGGGGTGAGGTTAACACTGAAGCTTTCTTT	CASSLSRGEVNTEAFF
NA	TRBD1	TRBV29-1	TRBJ1-2	TGCAGCGGGAGGGGGCCGGCGTATGGCTACACCTTC	CSGRGPAYGYTF
once	TRBD2	TRBV7-2	TRBJ2-1	TGTGCCAGCAGCTTAGTACCTAGCGGGGGTATAAATGAGCAGTTCTTC	CASSLVPSGGINEQFF
NA	TRBD2	TRBV4-2	TRBJ2-1	TGTGCCAGCAGCCAAGAACTCGCGGGGGTATATTCCCACGAGCAGTTCTTC	CASSQELAGVYSHEQFF
NA	NA	TRBV6-4	TRBJ1-4	TGTGCCAGCAGTAGACATGGTTCAGATTCGGAAAAACTGTTTTTT	CASSRHGSDSEKLFF
NA	NA	TRBV7-3	TRBJ1-1	TGTGCCAGCAGCTTCCAAACAGACACTGAAGCTTTCTTT	CASSFQTDTEAFF
NA	NA	TRBV4-1	TRBJ1-2	TGCACCAGCAGCCCCCCGATGGAGGATGGCTACACCTTC	CTSSPPMEDGYTF
NA	NA	TRBV5-8	TRBJ2-1	TGTGCCAGCAGCTTGGCCAGCAATGAGCAGTTCTTC	CASSLASNEQFF
NA	NA	TRBV5-1	TRBJ2-5	TGCGCCAGCAGCCCCCCCGGGGTTGGGGAGACCCAGTACTTC	CASSPPGVGETQYF
once	NA	TRBV28	TRBJ1-2	TGTGCCAGCAGTTTAGACGGTGGGGGGGGTGGCTACACCTTC	CASSLDGGGGGYTF
NA	NA	TRBV7-9	TRBJ1-2	TGTGCCAGCAGCTTAGCGCACAGAAACTATGGCTACACCTTC	CASSLAHRNYGYTF
NA	NA	TRBV5-1	TRBJ2-2	TGCGCCAGCAGCTTGAGAGACACCGGGGAGCTGTTTTTT	CASSLRDTGELFF
NA	NA	TRBV6-1	TRBJ1-6	TGTGCCAGCAGTGAACTGACAAGCTTGAGTTCACCCCTCCACTTT	CASSELTSLSSPLHF